The 8 T cell receptor beta chains below come from one sample, sequenced in a study of T cell changes during pregnancy in multiple sclerosis. Libraries were prepared by immunoSEQ multiplex PCR; TCRdb keeps only in-frame clonotypes and omits some of them. Altogether tens of thousands of clones are present, 88% being singletons, with the ten largest covering over 5%. The source material was CD8+ T cells from peripheral blood mononuclear cells, sampled after pregnancy. The receptors derive from a female donor in good health, enrolled as a control in a pregnancy study.

The chain recombines TRBV10-3 with TRBJ1-2; 7 bases match TRBD1. The germline CDR1 and CDR2 sequences are ENHRY and SYGVKD. The CDR3 runs to 17 residues. V lost 1 base and J lost 7; bases outside the gene matches: 15. CDR3 amino acids: CAISEFEGGAGLAGYTF. In DNA form, the CDR3 reads TGTGCCATCAGTGAGTTCGAAGGGGGCGCCGGTCTGGCTGGCTACACCTTC.

The rearrangement links TRBV7-3 to TRBJ1-2; TRBD1 aligns across 10 bases. This CDR3 is built from 13 residues. After removal of 5 bases from V and 6 bases from J, the junction contained 3 bases not matched to a gene. The germline V gene has CDR1 SGHTA and CDR2 FQGTGA. CDR3 region: CASSPTGGDGYTF. In nucleotides, the CDR3 is TGTGCCAGCAGCCCGACAGGGGGCGATGGCTACACCTTC.

The rearrangement joins TRBV27 to TRBJ2-3; 14 nucleotides agree with TRBD2. With V trimmed by 4 bases and J by 4 bases, 7 bases remained unmatched. CDR3 length equals 17 residues. Germline CDR1 and CDR2: MNHEY and SMNVEV (reference sequence). The DNA for the CDR3 is TGTGCCAGCAGTTCAACCGCGACTAGCGGGGGGGCAGATACGCAGTATTTT. Protein sequence: CASSSTATSGGADTQYF.

J is TRBJ2-7 and V is TRBV27; TRBD1 aligns across 8 bases. Germline V gives CDR1 MNHEY, CDR2 SMNVEV (reference sequence). With V trimmed by 7 bases and J by 5 bases, 13 bases remained unmatched. The CDR3 spans 15 residues. This CDR3 reads CASNLNGQGRDEQYF. CDR3 nucleotide sequence: TGTGCCAGCAACCTAAATGGACAGGGTCGCGACGAGCAGTACTTC.

This sequence joins TRBV6-5 and TRBJ2-3; 9 nucleotides agree with TRBD1. CDR1 and CDR2 (germline): MNHEY, SVGAGI. The CDR3 spans 15 residues. With 5 bases clipped from V and 0 bases from J, the junction kept 3 bases outside the gene matches. CDR3 coding DNA: TGTGCCAGCAGTGGGACAGGGATTAGCACAGATACGCAGTATTTT. Its translation: CASSGTGISTDTQYF.

This chain uses TRBV9 with TRBJ1-6, with a possible D match to TRBD1 (6 bases). V shed 7 bases and J shed 8 bases, with 16 bases lying between them. The CDR3 loop spans 14 amino acids. Per the germline V gene, CDR1 is SGDLS and CDR2 is YYNGEE. CDR3 coding DNA: TGTGCCAGCGGGGCTGGGGGCGGCGATTCACCCCTCCACTTT. It codes for CASGAGGGDSPLHF.

The rearrangement links TRBV5-6 to TRBJ2-1; tentative D call: TRBD2 (6 bases). This CDR3 is 15 amino acids long. The V end lost 4 bases, the J end lost 0 bases, and 11 bases lay between the germline ends. Germline CDR1 SGHDT, CDR2 YYEEEE. For the CDR3, the DNA is TGTGCCAGCAGCCCCCCTAGCGACTCCTACAATGAGCAGTTCTTC. It is translated as CASSPPSDSYNEQFF.

This chain links TRBV27 with TRBJ2-7, with D perhaps TRBD1 (6 bases). CDR1 and CDR2 (germline): MNHEY, SMNVEV (reference sequence). The CDR3 consists of 15 residues. V lost 5 bases, J lost 7 bases, and 21 bases lay in between. The CDR3 here is CASSHNRVGGLEQYF. The CDR3 DNA follows: TGTGCCAGCAGTCACAACAGGGTTGGTGGGTTGGAGCAGTACTTC.